This TCR beta chain was sequenced for a study of OX40 agonist ivuxolimab in advanced cancers. Overall study results and limits: Among patients with partial responses at 0.1-3.0 mg/kg, clonal expansion was among the lowest.

Profiled with immunoSEQ multiplex PCR; TCRdb holds only in-frame clones, not every one. The sample shows tens of thousands of clones, around 84% of them seen only once. By share, this clone counts as medium-sized. Its antigen remains unidentified. This specimen consisted of CD4+ or CD8+ T cells sorted from blood, obtained in a trial of the OX40 agonist ivuxolimab. This receptor was obtained from an adult with an advanced solid tumor such as melanoma, head and neck, liver or kidney cancer.

The CDR3 region has the DNA TGCGCCAGCAGCCTAGACAGTACTAACTATGGCTACACCTTC. Translating it yields CASSLDSTNYGYTF. The chain is built from TRBV4-1 and TRBJ1-2; tentatively, D is TRBD1 (5 bases). V was cut by 4 bases and J by 0 bases, with 9 bases left in between. The CDR3 spans 14 residues. Germline V lookup: CDR1 MGHRA, CDR2 YSYEKL.